The present entry profiles one T cell receptor beta chain with its context. Antigen specificity is unknown. This record comes from a study of a mutant IDH1 vaccine in newly diagnosed glioma. Study information: Beginning 4-6 weeks after radiotherapy alone, or with temozolomide cycles, vaccination took place. Most patients had radiochemotherapy with temozolomide before enrollment; others had one alone. Visit V12 was at week 35; visit V13 was at week 47.

The assay was immunoSEQ multiplex PCR, and TCRdb's table has in-frame clones only and misses some. The top ten hold about 4% of the sample, which has more than 55,000 clones, around 84% seen once. Time point specified: week 35, safety follow-up. Doses of 300 ug of mutant IDH1 20-mer peptide were given with topical imiquimod. Tumors from donors were new WHO grade 3 or 4 IDH1-mutant astrocytomas with ATRX loss. The receptor was derived from a man younger than 40 with glioma. The sample consisted of PBMCs, taken from a glioma patient whose treatment included an IDH1 peptide vaccine.

CDR3 coding DNA: TGTGCCAGCAGTTTCGGAGATTACAATGAGCAGTTCTTC. Translation: CASSFGDYNEQFF. The chain links TRBV27 to TRBJ2-1; D unclear. Trimming removed 3 bases at V and 4 bases at J, with 7 bases between. Germline CDR1 is MNHEY and CDR2 is SMNVEV (reference sequence). This CDR3 region has 13 residues.